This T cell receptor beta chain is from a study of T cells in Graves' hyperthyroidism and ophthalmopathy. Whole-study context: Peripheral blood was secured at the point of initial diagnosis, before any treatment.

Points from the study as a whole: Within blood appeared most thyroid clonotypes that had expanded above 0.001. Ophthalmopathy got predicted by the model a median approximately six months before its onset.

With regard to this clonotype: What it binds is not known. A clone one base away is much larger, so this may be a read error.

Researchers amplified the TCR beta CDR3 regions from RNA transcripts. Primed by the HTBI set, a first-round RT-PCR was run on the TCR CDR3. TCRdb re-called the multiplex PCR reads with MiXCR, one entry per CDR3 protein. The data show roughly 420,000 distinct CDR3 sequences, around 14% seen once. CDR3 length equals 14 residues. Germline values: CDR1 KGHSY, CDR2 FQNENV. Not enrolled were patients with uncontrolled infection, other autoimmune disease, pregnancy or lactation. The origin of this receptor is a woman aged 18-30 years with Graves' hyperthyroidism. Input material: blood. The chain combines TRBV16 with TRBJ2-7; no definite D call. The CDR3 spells CANSQSNFPYEQYF. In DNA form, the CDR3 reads TGTGCCAACAGCCAATCAAACTTCCCCTACGAGCAGTACTTC.